The entry below gives a single TCR beta chain sequence along with its context. The antigen it recognizes is unknown. No much larger clonotype is one base removed from it; base qualities were not supplied. These data originate in a study of Ad26.COV2.S vaccination and SARS-CoV-2 variants listed by TCRdb under 2021. At the level of the whole study: Vaccine-arm donors were drawn from COV1001, a multicentre, randomized, double-blind, placebo-controlled phase I-IIa trial of Ad26.COV2.S in healthy adults. Investigators remained blinded to trial group allocation during experiments and outcome assessment. Participants in the trial were split at random into five groups of five each, receiving low-dose or high-dose Ad26.COV2.S once or twice, or else placebo on both occasions. Dosing of Ad26.COV2.S was intramuscular, at either 5x10^10 or 1x10^11 viral particles, delivered as one shot or as two shots spaced 56 days apart. A total of some 30 samples were included in the TCR-sequenced set, comprising about 20 Ad26.COV2.S vaccine recipients, 5 placebo recipients and 8 SARS-CoV-2 convalescent individuals. Sequencing of the TCRbeta repertoire served to evaluate the specificity and breadth of SARS-CoV-2-reactive T cell receptors following Ad26.COV2.S vaccination.

The CDR3 runs 14 residues from the cysteine to the phenylalanine. This entry keeps only the CDR3 DNA: 42 bases, framed from base 1. The germline V gene (reference sequence) yields MNHEY for CDR1 and SMNVEV for CDR2. Here V drops 6 bases and J drops 0 bases, and the junction holds 4 bases not matched to any gene. TCRbeta CDR3 regions were sequenced with the immunoSEQ Assay. After extraction, genomic DNA underwent amplification by bias-controlled multiplex PCR, followed by high-throughput sequencing. In the source study's methods: To quantify the absolute abundance of every unique TCRbeta CDR3 region, sequences were collapsed and filtered. T cell fraction was estimated by normalizing TCRbeta template counts to usable DNA, with usable DNA measured through amplification of reference genes found in all nucleated cells. Repertoire TCRs were annotated as SARS-CoV-2-specific by exact matching of V gene, CDR3 amino acid sequence and J gene to a known reactive TCR set. The reference SARS-CoV-2 TCR set was derived from MIRA and filtered for enrichment in COVID-19-positive ImmuneCODE repertoires, a step that removed public or cross-reactive TCRs. Based on the MIRA antigens, annotated TCRs were further analysed at the level of specific ORF or position within ORF. Depth was the summed frequency of annotated unique rearrangements, while breadth was defined as annotated unique rearrangements over total unique productive rearrangements. Two-sided Wilcoxon rank-sum tests were used to compare TCR breadth between groups. Held by TCRdb, this immuneACCESS table contains in-frame sequences only and omits some clones. Under half of the omission traces to an unresolved V gene where checked; the cause of the rest is unknown. That table is the source of V, J and clone size, and D and trimming were worked out from the DNA. The sample table lists hundreds of thousands of clones, around nine tenths of them with a count of one. The ten largest clones capture around 5.3% of the sample.

Study-level results and caveats: The authors noted that total T cell responses may have been underestimated by the TCR breadth and depth analyses. The study lacked the statistical power to compare responses across vaccine doses or regimens. Compared with placebo recipients, Ad26.COV2.S recipients showed higher spike-specific TCR breadth (P = 0.0014). Non-spike TCR breadth was comparable between vaccine and placebo recipients, consistent with the vaccine containing only spike. After vaccination, spike-specific CD8+ and CD4+ T cell responses were reported to show substantial breadth.

The sample's treatment or condition label, in plain terms: roughly 18 received Ad26.COV2.S at low or high dose, single or two shots; 5 received placebo; per-sample allocation not given. Repertoires of vaccine and placebo recipients were sequenced from samples taken on day 63 after the first injection. Cohort 1b enrolled roughly 25 adults aged 18-55 years at a single site in Boston, USA, between 29 July and 7 August 2020. As a vaccine, Ad26.COV2.S was a replication-incompetent adenovirus type 26 vector that expressed a prefusion-stabilized SARS-CoV-2 spike protein derived from the original Wuhan strain.

The receptor chain draws on TRBV27 and TRBJ1-1; 7 nucleotides in the junction match TRBD1. Source: peripheral blood, taken in a trial of Ad26.COV2.S vaccine versus placebo. The sequence was collected from a person between 18 and 59 years old who received the Ad26.COV2.S COVID-19 vaccine or a placebo. The bases are TGTGCCAGCAGGTCCGGGACAGTGAACACTGAAGCTTTCTTT. Translation gives CASRSGTVNTEAFF.